This TCR beta chain appears in the sequencing data of a study of beta chain features in type 1 diabetes. Study-wide findings and caveats: In the patient group, naive, central memory and Treg TCRB repertoires seemed more alike than in the healthy donor group. All four CD4+ subsets from Type 1 diabetes patients carried moderately but significantly shorter TCRB CDR3s.

Details on this clone: Its specificity is not known.

The V gene end was trimmed by 8 bases and the J gene end by 2 bases; junction bases not matched to a gene: 4. CDR3 length: 13 residues. CDR1 and CDR2 from the germline V gene are MNHEY and SVGAGI. The isolated RNA, all of it, was reverse transcribed, so expressed TCRB transcripts were what got sequenced. Some clones are missing from TCRdb's copy, which holds only in-frame ones; the method was immunoSEQ multiplex PCR. The table lists roughly 150,000 clones, around 9.7% of them singletons. The chain has TRBV6-5 and TRBJ1-2; TRBD1 aligns across 8 bases. The sample taken for sequencing was central memory CD4+ T cells from blood. This clonotype was obtained from a young woman with type 1 diabetes. The DNA of the CDR3 is TGTGCCAGCCACCGGACAGGGAACTATGGCTACACCTTC. This translates into CASHRTGNYGYTF.